This TCR beta chain is from a study of T cells in Graves' hyperthyroidism and ophthalmopathy. In the study overall: Peripheral blood was drawn at first diagnosis, prior to all treatment.

There are many counts of this clonotype. Its antigen remains unknown. Amplification of TCR beta CDR3 regions was performed using RNA transcripts as template. A set of HTBI primers served as the primers for a first-round RT-PCR of the TCR CDR3. TCRdb recomputed calls from the multiplex PCR reads with MiXCR, one row per CDR3 protein. Among around 380,000 distinct CDR3 sequences listed, roughly 12% were seen once. Study outcomes and limitations: Ophthalmopathy was predicted by the model a median of approximately 6 months ahead of onset.

This CDR3 comprises 12 residues. Trimming cost V 1 base and J 8 bases, with 6 bases left between them. The V gene's germline CDR1 is LGHDT and CDR2 YNNKEL (reference sequence). The blood sample predates any ophthalmopathy symptoms, coming from first hyperthyroidism diagnosis. The authors obtained PBMCs from roughly 9.7 ml of fresh peripheral blood. The source is a man between 25 and 39 years old with Graves' hyperthyroidism that later progressed to Graves' ophthalmopathy. The rearrangement uses TRBV3-1 and TRBJ2-1; no definite D call. The sequenced material came from blood. The CDR3 protein is CASSQGLDEQFF. Written as DNA, the CDR3 is TGTGCCAGCAGCCAAGGTCTCGATGAGCAGTTCTTC.